The source of this T cell receptor beta chain is a study of T cell clones after liver transplantation. Judged by abundance, this clone is medium-sized. The target antigen is unknown. Sequencing of dividing CFSE-low cells from the MLR defined alloreactive TCRbeta sequences. Losses at the gene ends were 5 bases for V and 1 base for J; bases not matched to a gene: 7. This CDR3 is 16 amino acids long. CDR1 and CDR2 from the germline V gene are LGHNT and FRNRAP. The protocol was immunoSEQ multiplex PCR, while the TCRdb copy is restricted to in-frame clones and leaves out a portion. The profile shows under 2,500 clones, about 32% of them singletons.

The rearrangement joins TRBV12-5 to TRBJ2-3; TRBD2 agrees at 9 bases. This clonotype was obtained from a human patient who received a liver transplant. Some T cells may possibly be graft donor cells. Sequencing input: CD8+ T cells from cultured PBMCs. CDR3: CASGISGSVGTDTQYF. The CDR3 region has the DNA TGTGCTAGTGGTATTAGCGGGAGTGTGGGCACAGATACGCAGTATTTT.